A single TCR beta chain is shown here with its context. Its antigen is still unknown. These data belong to a study of OX40 agonist ivuxolimab in advanced cancers. J was trimmed by 9 bases and V by 2 bases; bases with no gene match: 6. This CDR3 region has 14 residues. In germline, CDR1 is SGHTA, CDR2 FQGTGA. Sequenced by immunoSEQ multiplex PCR; TCRdb stores in-frame clones only, minus some. The table includes 80,000 to 100,000 clones, around 92% detected once. Study observations and caveats: Averaged across samples, CD8+ T cells carried more expanded clones than CD4+ did.

Patients were ruled out by autoimmune disease history or systemic immunosuppression. The sequence was collected from an adult with an advanced solid tumor such as melanoma, head and neck, liver or kidney cancer. This sample comprised CD4+ or CD8+ T cells sorted from blood, obtained in a trial of the OX40 agonist ivuxolimab. The genes are TRBV7-3 and TRBJ2-1; the match to TRBD2 covers 8 bases. The CDR3 region is CASSLVGGAVEQFF. In DNA, the CDR3 is TGTGCCAGCAGCTTAGTCGGGGGGGCTGTTGAGCAGTTCTTC.